One sample yielded the 3 T cell receptor beta chains listed below, sequenced in a study of T cells in pancreatic ductal adenocarcinoma. The table came from immunoSEQ multiplex PCR; TCRdb's copy has only in-frame clones and leaves some out. The repertoire holds 97,000 or so clones, with 90% to 95% as singletons. No neoadjuvant therapy was given to the selected pancreatic ductal adenocarcinoma patients before their surgery. Specimen: PBMCs. The receptors were gathered from a human donor with pancreatic ductal adenocarcinoma.

This chain connects TRBV7-8 to TRBJ2-7, with D perhaps TRBD2 (5 bases). Germline values: CDR1 SGHVS, CDR2 FQNEAQ. The CDR3 is 12 amino acids. V was pared by 11 bases and J by 5 bases, with 16 bases between. The CDR3 bases are TGTGCCTCGGGCCGGGAAGGTCACGAGCAGTACTTC. It translates to CASGREGHEQYF.

The rearrangement joins TRBV5-4 to TRBJ2-1; D gene uncertain. The CDR3 has 14 residues. Between the trimmed V and J ends, which lost 6 bases and 1 base, there was a span of 11 bases. Germline-derived CDR1 and CDR2 are SGHNT and YYREEE (reference sequence). CDR3 loop: CASTDSVSYNEQFF. The CDR3 DNA is TGTGCCAGCACCGACTCCGTATCCTACAATGAGCAGTTCTTC.

The chain carries TRBV5-1 and TRBJ2-7; D gene ambiguous. V dropped 1 base and J dropped 8 bases, with 16 bases sitting between them. This CDR3 spans 14 amino acids. Germline CDR1 and CDR2: SGHRS and YFSETQ. CDR3 nucleotides: TGCGCCAGCAGCTTGATGGCGGAAACTACGAAGCAGTACTTC. Protein sequence: CASSLMAETTKQYF.